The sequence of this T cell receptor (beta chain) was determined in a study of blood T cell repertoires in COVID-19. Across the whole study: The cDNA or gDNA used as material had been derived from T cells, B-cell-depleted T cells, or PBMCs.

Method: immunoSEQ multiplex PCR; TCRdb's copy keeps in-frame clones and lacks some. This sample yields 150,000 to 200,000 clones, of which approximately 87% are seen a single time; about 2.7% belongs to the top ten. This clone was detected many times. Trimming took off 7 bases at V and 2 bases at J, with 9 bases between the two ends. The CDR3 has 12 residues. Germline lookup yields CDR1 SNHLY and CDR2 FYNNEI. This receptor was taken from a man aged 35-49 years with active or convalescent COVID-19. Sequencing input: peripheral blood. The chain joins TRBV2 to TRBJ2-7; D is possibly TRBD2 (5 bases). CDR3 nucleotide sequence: TGTGCCAGCACGGGGAAGGCCTACGAGCAGTACTTC. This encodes CASTGKAYEQYF.